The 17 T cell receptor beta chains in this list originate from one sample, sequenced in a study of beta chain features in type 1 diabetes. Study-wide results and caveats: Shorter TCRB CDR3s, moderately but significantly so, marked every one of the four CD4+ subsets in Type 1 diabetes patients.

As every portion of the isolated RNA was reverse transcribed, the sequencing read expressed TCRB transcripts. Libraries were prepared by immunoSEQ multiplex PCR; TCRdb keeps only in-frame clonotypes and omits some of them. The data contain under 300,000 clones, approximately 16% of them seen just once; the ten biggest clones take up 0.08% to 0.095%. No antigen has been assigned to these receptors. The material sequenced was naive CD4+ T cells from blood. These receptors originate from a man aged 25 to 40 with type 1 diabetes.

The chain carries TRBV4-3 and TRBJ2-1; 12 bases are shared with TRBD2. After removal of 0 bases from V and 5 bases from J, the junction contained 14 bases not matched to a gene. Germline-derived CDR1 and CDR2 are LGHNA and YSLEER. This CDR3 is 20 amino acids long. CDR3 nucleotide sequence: TGCGCCAGCAGCCAAGACGCCTTTCTAGGACTAGCGGGACACGACAATGAGCAGTTCTTC. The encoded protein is CASSQDAFLGLAGHDNEQFF.

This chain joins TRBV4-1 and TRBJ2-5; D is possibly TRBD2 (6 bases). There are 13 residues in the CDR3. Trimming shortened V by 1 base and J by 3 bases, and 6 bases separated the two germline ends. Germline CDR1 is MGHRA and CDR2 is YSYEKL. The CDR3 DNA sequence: TGCGCCAGCAGCCAAGGGGGGGAAGAGACCCAGTACTTC. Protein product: CASSQGGEETQYF.

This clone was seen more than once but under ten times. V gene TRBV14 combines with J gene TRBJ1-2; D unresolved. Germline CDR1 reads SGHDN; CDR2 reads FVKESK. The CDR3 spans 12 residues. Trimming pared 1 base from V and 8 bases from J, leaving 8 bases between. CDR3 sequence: CASSQGGFGYTF. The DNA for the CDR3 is TGTGCCAGCAGCCAAGGGGGATTCGGCTACACCTTC.

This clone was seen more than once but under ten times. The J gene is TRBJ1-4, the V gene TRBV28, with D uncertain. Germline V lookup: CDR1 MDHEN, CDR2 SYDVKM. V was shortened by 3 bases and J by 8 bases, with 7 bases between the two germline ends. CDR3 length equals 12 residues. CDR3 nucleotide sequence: TGTGCCAGCAGTTTGCCCGTCGAAAAACTGTTTTTT. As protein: CASSLPVEKLFF.

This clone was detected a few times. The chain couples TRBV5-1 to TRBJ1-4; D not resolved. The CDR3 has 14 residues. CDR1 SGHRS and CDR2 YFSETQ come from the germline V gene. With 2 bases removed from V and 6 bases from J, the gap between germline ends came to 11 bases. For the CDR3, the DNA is TGCGCCAGCAGCTTCGGGAGTTCGGATGAAAAACTGTTTTTT. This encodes CASSFGSSDEKLFF. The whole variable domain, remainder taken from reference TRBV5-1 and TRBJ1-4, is KAGVTQTPRYLIKTRGQQVTLSCSPISGHRSVSWYQQTPGQGLQFLFEYFSETQRNKGNFPGRFSGRQFSNSRSEMNVSTLELGDSALYLCASSFGSSDEKLFFGSGTQLSVL.

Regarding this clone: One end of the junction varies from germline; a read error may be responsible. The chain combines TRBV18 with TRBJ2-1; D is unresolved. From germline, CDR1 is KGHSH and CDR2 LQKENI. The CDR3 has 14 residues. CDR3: CASSPQPNGNEQFF. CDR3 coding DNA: TGTGCCAGCTCCCCACAACCTAACGGCAATGAGCAGTTCTTC.

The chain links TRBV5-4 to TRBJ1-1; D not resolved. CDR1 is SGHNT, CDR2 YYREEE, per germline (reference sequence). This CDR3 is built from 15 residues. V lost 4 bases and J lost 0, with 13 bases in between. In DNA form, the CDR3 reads TGTGCCAGCAGCGCCCAACAACAAGTGAACACTGAAGCTTTCTTT. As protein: CASSAQQQVNTEAFF.

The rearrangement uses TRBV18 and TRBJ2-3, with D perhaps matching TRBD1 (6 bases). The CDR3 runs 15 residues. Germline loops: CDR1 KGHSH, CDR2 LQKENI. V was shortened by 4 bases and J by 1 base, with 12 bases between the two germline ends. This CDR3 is CASSLSTGRTDTQYF. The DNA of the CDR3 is TGTGCCAGCTCACTATCGACAGGCCGCACAGATACGCAGTATTTT. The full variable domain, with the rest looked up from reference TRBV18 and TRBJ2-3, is NAGVMQNPRHLVRRRGQEARLRCSPMKGHSHVYWYRQLPEEGLKFMVYLQKENIIDESGMPKERFSAEFPKEGPSILRIQQVVRGDSAAYFCASSLSTGRTDTQYFGPGTRLTVL.

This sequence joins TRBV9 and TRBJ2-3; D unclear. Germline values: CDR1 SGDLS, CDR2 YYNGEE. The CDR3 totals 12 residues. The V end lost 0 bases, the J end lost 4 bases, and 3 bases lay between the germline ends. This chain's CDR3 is CASSVAPDTQYF. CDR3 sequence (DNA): TGTGCCAGCAGCGTAGCGCCAGATACGCAGTATTTT.

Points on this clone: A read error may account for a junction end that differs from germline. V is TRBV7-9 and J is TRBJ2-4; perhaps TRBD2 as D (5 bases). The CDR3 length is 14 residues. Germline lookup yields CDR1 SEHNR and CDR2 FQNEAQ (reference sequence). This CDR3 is CASSLAGSKNIQYF. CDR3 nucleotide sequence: TGTGCCAGCAGCCTAGCTGGGTCCAAAAACATTCAGTACTTC.

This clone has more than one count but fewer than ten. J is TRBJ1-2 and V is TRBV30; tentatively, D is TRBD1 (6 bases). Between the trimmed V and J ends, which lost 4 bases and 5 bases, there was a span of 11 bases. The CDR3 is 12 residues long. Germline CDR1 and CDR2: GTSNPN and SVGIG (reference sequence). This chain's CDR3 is CAWTTGPYGYTF. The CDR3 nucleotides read TGTGCCTGGACGACAGGCCCGTATGGCTACACCTTC.

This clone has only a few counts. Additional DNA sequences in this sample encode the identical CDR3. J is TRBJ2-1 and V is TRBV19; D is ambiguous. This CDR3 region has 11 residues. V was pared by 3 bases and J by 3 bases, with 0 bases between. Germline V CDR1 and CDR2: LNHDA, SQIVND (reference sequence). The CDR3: CASSIYNEQFF. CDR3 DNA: TGTGCCAGTAGTATCTACAATGAGCAGTTCTTC.

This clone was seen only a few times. This CDR3 reads CSAGTVGQPQHF. CDR3 DNA sequence: TGCAGCGCCGGGACAGTCGGTCAGCCCCAGCATTTT. V usage is TRBV29-1 and J usage is TRBJ1-5; 7 positions agree with TRBD1. The CDR3 spans 12 residues. The germline V gene has CDR1 SQVTM and CDR2 ANQGSEA. With V trimmed by 7 bases and J by 6 bases, 6 bases remained unmatched.

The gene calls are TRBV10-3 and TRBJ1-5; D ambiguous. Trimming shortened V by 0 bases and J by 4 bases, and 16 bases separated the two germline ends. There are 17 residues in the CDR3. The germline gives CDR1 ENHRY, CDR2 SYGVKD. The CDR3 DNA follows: TGTGCCATCAGTGAGTCCCCGTTGGTGGAGATAAATCAGCCCCAGCATTTT. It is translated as CAISESPLVEINQPQHF.

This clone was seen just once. The CDR3 here is CASSLEGGPSYNEQFF. The CDR3 bases are TGTGCCAGCAGCTTGGAAGGCGGACCCTCCTACAATGAGCAGTTCTTC. The genes are TRBV5-6 and TRBJ2-1; no definite D call. Germline lookup yields CDR1 SGHDT and CDR2 YYEEEE. Trimming took 0 bases from V and 0 from J, leaving 10 bases between them. The CDR3 sequence is 16 residues long.

CDR3 amino acids: CASSITSGVGTEAFF. The DNA for the CDR3 is TGTGCCAGCTCGATTACGAGCGGGGTGGGCACTGAAGCTTTCTTT. The chain has TRBV18 and TRBJ1-1; D not certain. CDR3 length: 15 amino acids. Germline CDR1 and CDR2: KGHSH and LQKENI. The V and J ends lost 6 bases and 4 bases respectively, with 18 bases between them. The full variable domain, with the rest looked up from reference TRBV18 and TRBJ1-1, is NAGVMQNPRHLVRRRGQEARLRCSPMKGHSHVYWYRQLPEEGLKFMVYLQKENIIDESGMPKERFSAEFPKEGPSILRIQQVVRGDSAAYFCASSITSGVGTEAFFGQGTRLTVV.

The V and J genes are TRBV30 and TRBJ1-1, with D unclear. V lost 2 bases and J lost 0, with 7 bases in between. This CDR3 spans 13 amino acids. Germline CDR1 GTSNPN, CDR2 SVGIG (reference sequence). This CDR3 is CAWSRNMNTEAFF. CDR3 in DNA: TGTGCCTGGAGTAGGAACATGAACACTGAAGCTTTCTTT.